The 8 T cell receptor beta chains in this list originate from one sample, sequenced in a study of CD8+CD57+ T cells in acquired aplastic anemia. Genomic DNA, serving as template, underwent TCR beta VDJ and CDR3 profiling. TCRdb fed the reads into MiXCR, producing one record per CDR3 protein. The table shows about 220,000 distinct CDR3 sequences, with approximately 35% occurring only once. Sequenced input: sorted CD4+, CD8+, or CD8+CD57+ T cells (not recorded which) from PBMCs. The receptors were sampled from a human donor in good health, serving as a control.

This clonotype was recorded only once. The CDR3 here is CASSQDYPGLTYEQYF. The CDR3 DNA reads as TGCGCCAGCAGCCAAGATTATCCGGGACTGACCTACGAGCAGTACTTC. V usage is TRBV4-3 and J usage is TRBJ2-7; perhaps TRBD2 as D (6 bases). In germline, CDR1 is LGHNA, CDR2 YSLEER. This CDR3 is built from 16 residues. V lost 0 bases, J lost 2 bases, and 14 bases lay in between.

This clonotype ranks as medium-sized (0.01 to 0.1%). The V call is TRBV2, the J call TRBJ2-7; the D is unclear. CDR1 and CDR2 from the germline V gene are SNHLY and FYNNEI. The CDR3 runs to 12 residues. Deletions cut 6 bases from V and 3 bases from J, with 9 bases between. As DNA, the CDR3 is TGTGCCAGCAGCCTCACATACTACGAGCAGTACTTC. Protein sequence: CASSLTYYEQYF.

The chain recombines TRBV28 with TRBJ1-3; 9 bases fit TRBD1. J lost 8 bases, V lost 11 bases, and 13 bases had no gene match. Germline V gene data show CDR1 as MDHEN and CDR2 as SYDVKM. The CDR3 sequence is 14 residues long. The CDR3 coding sequence is TGTGCCGTTATTCCGGGACAGGGAGGGCACACCATATATTTT. Translation gives CAVIPGQGGHTIYF.

The chain joins TRBV2 to TRBJ2-5, with unresolved D. CDR1 is SNHLY and CDR2 is FYNNEI in the germline V gene. The CDR3 sequence is 15 residues long. Trimming cost V 2 bases and J 4 bases, with 14 bases left between them. Here the CDR3 reads CASSEWIGSGETQYF. CDR3 nucleotides: TGTGCCAGCAGTGAATGGATAGGGTCGGGAGAGACCCAGTACTTC. Together with reference TRBV2 and TRBJ2-5, the CDR3 gives the full variable domain: EPEVTQTPSHQVTQMGQEVILRCVPISNHLYFYWYRQILGQKVEFLVSFYNNEISEKSEIFDDQFSVERPDGSNFTLKIRSTKLEDSAMYFCASSEWIGSGETQYFGPGTRLLVL.

The chain links TRBV9 to TRBJ1-2, with 7 positions matching TRBD1. Germline V CDR1 and CDR2: SGDLS, YYNGEE. This CDR3 is built from 13 residues. The ends lost 4 bases at V and 8 bases at J; junction bases unmatched: 8. In DNA form, the CDR3 reads TGTGCCAGCAGCCCCGACAGGGCAGGGGGCTACACCTTC. Translating it yields CASSPDRAGGYTF.

Points on this clonotype: Being one base from a much bigger clone, this may be a read error. The chain couples TRBV5-8 to TRBJ2-7, with D possibly matching TRBD2 (5 bases). Germline-derived CDR1 and CDR2 are SGHTS and YDEGEE. The CDR3 contains 15 residues. The DNA of the CDR3 is TGTGCCAGCGGCTTGGCTTCTAGGGAGACCTACGAGCAGTACTTC. This translates into CASGLASRETYEQYF.

V and J are TRBV11-2 and TRBJ2-1; 8 bases align to TRBD2. The CDR3 extends over 17 amino acids. Germline V gene data show CDR1 as SGHAT and CDR2 as FQNNGV. V dropped 3 bases and J dropped 4; count of bases not matched to a gene: 11. In nucleotides, the CDR3 is TGTGCCAGCAGCTTTTACCGCGGGGGGCCGGATTACAATGAGCAGTTCTTC. Its protein is CASSFYRGGPDYNEQFF. The full variable domain, in which reference TRBV11-2 and TRBJ2-1 provide the parts outside the CDR3, is EAGVAQSPRYKIIEKRQSVAFWCNPISGHATLYWYQQILGQGPKLLIQFQNNGVVDDSQLPKDRFSAERLKGVDSTLKIQPAKLEDSAVYLCASSFYRGGPDYNEQFFGPGTRLTVL.

This clonotype showed up many times. The chain combines TRBV20-1 with TRBJ1-2, with 8 bases fitting TRBD1. V was pared by 4 bases and J by 3 bases, with 4 bases of the junction left unmatched. Germline loops: CDR1 DFQATT, CDR2 SNEGSKA (reference sequence). CDR3 length: 13 amino acids. CDR3 amino acids: CSAKWTGYYGYTF. In nucleotides, the CDR3 is TGCAGTGCTAAATGGACAGGGTACTATGGCTACACCTTC.